The 24 T cell receptor beta chains below all came from one sample that was sequenced in a study of radiotherapy plus CTLA-4 blockade in lung cancer. Assay used: immunoSEQ multiplex PCR; TCRdb lists only in-frame clones, some missing. The data show 78,000 or so clones, with approximately 86% seen just once and 0.87% held by the top ten. Sequencing was performed on peripheral blood, taken from a patient treated with radiotherapy plus ipilimumab. These TCRs come from a human donor with non-small cell lung cancer who had stable disease on radiotherapy plus ipilimumab.

The CDR3 bases are TGCGCCAGCGCACCGTCCCGGGTTACCGGGGAGCTGTTTTTT. Protein: CASAPSRVTGELFF. The chain is built from TRBV10-1 and TRBJ2-2; D gene uncertain. CDR1 and CDR2 from the germline V gene are WNHNN and SYGVQD (reference sequence). The CDR3 consists of 14 residues. The V and J ends lost 8 bases and 5 bases respectively, with 15 bases between them.

The chain employs TRBV19 and TRBJ1-6; 9 bases fit TRBD1. The trim removed 3 bases at V and 4 bases at J, leaving 7 bases unmatched. The germline V gene encodes CDR1 LNHDA and CDR2 SQIVND (reference sequence). The CDR3 sequence is 17 residues long. As DNA, the CDR3 is TGTGCCAGTAGTATGGTTGAGGACAGGGGTTATAATTCACCCCTCCACTTT. Amino acids: CASSMVEDRGYNSPLHF.

The genes are TRBV10-3 and TRBJ2-7; tentative D call: TRBD2 (6 bases). Deletions cut 3 bases from V and 2 bases from J, with 17 bases between. The CDR3 sequence is 16 residues long. In germline, CDR1 is ENHRY, CDR2 SYGVKD. The CDR3: CAISEAGLRGTYEQYF. The CDR3 nucleotides are TGTGCCATCAGTGAAGCAGGGCTGCGGGGCACCTACGAGCAGTACTTC.

About this clone: Other DNA sequences in the sample encode the same CDR3. The chain uses TRBV6-5 and TRBJ2-1, with a tentative D call TRBD2 (5 bases). From germline, CDR1 is MNHEY and CDR2 SVGAGI. CDR3 size: 14 residues. V was clipped by 2 bases and J by 0 bases, with 5 bases between them. CDR3 coding DNA: TGTGCCAGCAGTTACGGGAGCTCCTACAATGAGCAGTTCTTC. This translates into CASSYGSSYNEQFF.

CDR3 loop: CASSLGGGQKANYGYTF. Here the CDR3 DNA reads TGCGCCAGCAGCTTGGGGGGAGGACAGAAAGCTAACTATGGCTACACCTTC. The chain has TRBV5-1 and TRBJ1-2, with a weak D call TRBD1 (6 bases). V was trimmed by 0 bases and J by 0 bases, leaving 15 bases between them. The V gene's germline CDR1 is SGHRS and CDR2 YFSETQ. The CDR3 sequence is 17 residues long. Drawing the rest from reference TRBV5-1 and TRBJ1-2, the complete variable domain is KAGVTQTPRYLIKTRGQQVTLSCSPISGHRSVSWYQQTPGQGLQFLFEYFSETQRNKGNFPGRFSGRQFSNSRSEMNVSTLELGDSALYLCASSLGGGQKANYGYTFGSGTRLTVV.

The chain couples TRBV5-1 to TRBJ2-6, with D unclear. Per germline, CDR1 SGHRS and CDR2 YFSETQ. Deletions cut 4 bases from V and 0 bases from J, with 14 bases between. The CDR3 loop spans 17 amino acids. DNA of the CDR3: TGCGCCAGCAGCCCTAGTCCAGCCATCTCTGGGGCCAACGTCCTGACTTTC. Its protein product is CASSPSPAISGANVLTF.

The V gene is TRBV29-1, the J gene TRBJ2-3; the D gene is possibly TRBD2 (7 bases). The V end lost 1 base, the J end lost 6 bases, and 14 bases lay between the germline ends. There are 14 residues in the CDR3. Germline V gene sequence: CDR1 SQVTM, CDR2 ANQGSEA. Written as DNA, the CDR3 is TGCAGCGTTGAAGTTGGCAGGGGAGGGGATACGCAGTATTTT. Translated, it gives CSVEVGRGGDTQYF.

V is TRBV11-1 and J is TRBJ1-2; 8 bases match TRBD1. Germline CDR1 and CDR2: SGHAT and FQDESV (reference sequence). The length of the CDR3 is 16 residues. V shed 5 bases, J shed 8 bases, and the junction held 16 bases outside the gene matches. The CDR3 DNA sequence: TGTGCCAGCAGCCCAGTCGGGACAGGCGTGTGGTGGGGCTACACCTTC. This codes for CASSPVGTGVWWGYTF.

DNA of the CDR3: TGTGCCAGCAGCTCACGGACTTTGGTACCCTACGAGCAGTACTTC. Amino acids: CASSSRTLVPYEQYF. The chain employs TRBV11-2 and TRBJ2-7, with a tentative D call TRBD2 (5 bases). Trimming left V 4 bases short and J 2 bases short, with 15 bases between. Germline CDR1 and CDR2: SGHAT and FQNNGV. CDR3 length: 15 residues. Full variable domain (rest looked up from reference TRBV11-2 and TRBJ2-7): EAGVAQSPRYKIIEKRQSVAFWCNPISGHATLYWYQQILGQGPKLLIQFQNNGVVDDSQLPKDRFSAERLKGVDSTLKIQPAKLEDSAVYLCASSSRTLVPYEQYFGPGTRLTVT.

This clone was picked up a small number of times. This rearrangement joins TRBV5-4 to TRBJ1-3; D call uncertain. V was cut by 3 bases and J by 11 bases, with 15 bases left in between. Germline V gives CDR1 SGHNT, CDR2 YYREEE (reference sequence). This CDR3 contains 13 residues. The CDR3 is CASSSGLPGPIYF. In DNA, the CDR3 is TGTGCCAGCAGCTCGGGCCTCCCTGGTCCCATATATTTT.

The V call is TRBV7-2, the J call TRBJ2-2, with 7 bases identical to TRBD1. CDR3 size: 14 residues. Trimming removed 5 bases from V and 6 bases from J; junction bases left unmatched: 6. Germline V lookup: CDR1 SGHTA, CDR2 FQGNSA. This chain's CDR3 is CASSLGTAAGELFF. The CDR3 DNA is TGTGCCAGCAGCCTCGGGACAGCCGCCGGGGAGCTGTTTTTT.

The rearrangement uses TRBV5-1 and TRBJ2-5; TRBD2 matches at 14 bases. Trimming at V came to 4 bases and at J to 1 base, leaving 15 bases not matched to a gene. The CDR3 spans 20 residues. CDR1 is SGHRS and CDR2 is YFSETQ in the germline V gene. This chain's CDR3 is CASSPTLPRLAGGIQETQYF. The CDR3 nucleotides read TGCGCCAGCAGCCCCACCCTTCCCCGACTAGCGGGGGGGATCCAAGAGACCCAGTACTTC.

The gene calls are TRBV7-2 and TRBJ2-2; D is unclear. This CDR3 comprises 14 residues. Per the germline V gene, CDR1 is SGHTA and CDR2 is FQGNSA. Trimming took off 0 bases at V and 4 bases at J, with 6 bases between the two ends. The CDR3 protein is CASSLAHFTGELFF. CDR3 coding DNA: TGTGCCAGCAGCTTAGCCCATTTCACCGGGGAGCTGTTTTTT.

CDR3 sequence reads: CASSLVGREETQYF. The CDR3 DNA follows: TGCGCCAGCAGCTTGGTGGGGAGGGAAGAGACCCAGTACTTC. The chain joins TRBV5-1 to TRBJ2-5; 7 positions agree with TRBD2. Germline trimming cut 0 bases from V and 3 bases from J; bases unmatched to any gene: 2. The CDR3 runs to 14 residues. The germline V gene has CDR1 SGHRS and CDR2 YFSETQ.

The V call is TRBV2, the J call TRBJ2-2, with 7 positions matching TRBD2. The J segment lost 5 bases and the V segment lost 6 bases, leaving 15 bases of the junction unmatched. The germline V gene encodes CDR1 SNHLY and CDR2 FYNNEI. This CDR3 contains 17 residues. CDR3 sequence reads: CASSELDGGVGTGELFF. The CDR3 coding sequence is TGTGCCAGCAGCGAACTTGATGGGGGGGTTGGGACCGGGGAGCTGTTTTTT.

The chain links TRBV5-1 to TRBJ1-1; D gene unclear. This CDR3 has 17 residues. Trimming stripped 0 bases from V and 0 bases from J, with 15 bases between. Germline V gene sequence: CDR1 SGHRS, CDR2 YFSETQ. The CDR3 DNA reads TGCGCCAGCAGCTTGGGGGGATCCGGACGTTTGAACACTGAAGCTTTCTTT. This translates into CASSLGGSGRLNTEAFF.

This sequence joins TRBV27 and TRBJ1-1; D is undetermined. This CDR3 has 12 residues. Deletions cut 5 bases from V and 4 bases from J, with 8 bases between. Germline-derived CDR1 and CDR2 are MNHEY and SMNVEV (reference sequence). The CDR3 loop reads CASSDPSTEAFF. The CDR3 DNA reads as TGTGCCAGCAGTGACCCATCCACTGAAGCTTTCTTT.

This clone was found once. The gene calls are TRBV2 and TRBJ2-7, with 8 bases that match TRBD1. Germline V lookup: CDR1 SNHLY, CDR2 FYNNEI. V dropped 5 bases and J dropped 2; count of bases not matched to a gene: 11. The CDR3 contains 16 residues. The CDR3 region is CASSPGQGRAPYEQYF. The CDR3, as DNA: TGTGCCAGCAGTCCCGGACAGGGTCGGGCCCCCTACGAGCAGTACTTC. The variable domain in full, completed from reference TRBV2 and TRBJ2-7, reads EPEVTQTPSHQVTQMGQEVILRCVPISNHLYFYWYRQILGQKVEFLVSFYNNEISEKSEIFDDQFSVERPDGSNFTLKIRSTKLEDSAMYFCASSPGQGRAPYEQYFGPGTRLTVT.

The chain employs TRBV30 and TRBJ1-6, with 7 bases that match TRBD1. Germline loops: CDR1 GTSNPN, CDR2 SVGIG (reference sequence). The CDR3 totals 15 residues. Losses at the gene ends were 3 bases for V and 11 bases for J; bases not matched to a gene: 13. CDR3 sequence (DNA): TGTGCCTGGAGCCTCTTGACAGGGAACAAGGCACCCCTCCACTTT. Translated, it gives CAWSLLTGNKAPLHF.

This chain connects TRBV6-1 to TRBJ2-5; 7 positions match TRBD1. Germline V gene data show CDR1 as MNHNS and CDR2 as SASEGT. This CDR3 contains 14 residues. V lost 6 bases, J lost 3 bases, and 7 bases stayed unmatched. As DNA, the CDR3 is TGTGCCAGCAGCACCGGGACAGCCAAAGAGACCCAGTACTTC. Amino acid sequence: CASSTGTAKETQYF.

The rearrangement joins TRBV29-1 to TRBJ2-1; TRBD2 matches at 13 bases. V shed 7 bases and J 9 bases; nucleotides not matched to a gene: 6. CDR1 is SQVTM, CDR2 ANQGSEA, per germline. This CDR3 is 13 amino acids long. CDR3 region: CSARTSGSGEQFF. As DNA, the CDR3 is TGCAGCGCCAGGACTAGCGGGAGTGGTGAGCAGTTCTTC.

This clone turned up a few times. The J gene is TRBJ2-2, the V gene TRBV7-3, with D unresolved. Germline CDR1 reads SGHTA; CDR2 reads FQGTGA. V shed 3 bases and J shed 1 base, with 6 bases lying between them. The CDR3 extends over 14 amino acids. The CDR3 DNA sequence: TGTGCCAGCAGCTTTGAGCTGAACACCGGGGAGCTGTTTTTT. The encoded protein is CASSFELNTGELFF.

This chain connects TRBV5-1 to TRBJ1-2, with D possibly matching TRBD1 (5 bases). The V end lost 0 bases, the J end lost 6 bases, and 9 bases lay between the germline ends. Germline V CDR1 and CDR2: SGHRS, YFSETQ. The CDR3 spans 13 residues. CDR3 sequence (DNA): TGCGCCAGCAGCTTGGGGGGCGCAGATGGCTACACCTTC. This encodes CASSLGGADGYTF.

The rearrangement uses TRBV2 and TRBJ1-1; 10 bases fit TRBD1. Unmatched junction bases numbered 6, after V lost 5 bases and J lost 3 bases. Germline lookup yields CDR1 SNHLY and CDR2 FYNNEI. This CDR3 has 15 residues. CDR3 protein: CASSTGQGRDTEAFF. CDR3 nucleotide sequence: TGTGCCAGCAGTACGGGACAGGGGAGAGACACTGAAGCTTTCTTT.